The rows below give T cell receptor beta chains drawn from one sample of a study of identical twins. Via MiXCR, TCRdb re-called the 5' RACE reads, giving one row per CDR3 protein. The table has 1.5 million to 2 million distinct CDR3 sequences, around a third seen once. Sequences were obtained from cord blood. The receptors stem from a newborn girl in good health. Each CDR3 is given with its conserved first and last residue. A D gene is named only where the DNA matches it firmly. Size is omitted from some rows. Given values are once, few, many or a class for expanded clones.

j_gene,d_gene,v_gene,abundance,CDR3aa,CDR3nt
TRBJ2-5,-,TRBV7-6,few,CASSYNPGETQYF,TGTGCCAGCAGCTATAATCCCGGGGAGACCCAGTACTTC
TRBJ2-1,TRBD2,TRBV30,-,CAWSGLAGAHNEQFF,TGTGCCTGGAGTGGCCTAGCGGGGGCCCACAATGAGCAGTTCTTC
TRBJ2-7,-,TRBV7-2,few,CASSPSAKAHDEQYF,TGTGCCAGCAGCCCTAGCGCCAAAGCACACGACGAGCAGTACTTC
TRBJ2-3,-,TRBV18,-,CASRPVPVGTDTQYF,TGTGCCAGCCGCCCGGTTCCGGTTGGCACAGATACGCAGTATTTT
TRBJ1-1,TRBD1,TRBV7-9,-,CASSGTGAKNTEAFF,TGTGCCAGCAGCGGGACAGGGGCTAAGAACACTGAAGCTTTCTTT
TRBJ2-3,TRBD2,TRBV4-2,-,CASSQDRGAGTSADTQYF,TGTGCCAGCAGCCAAGATCGGGGGGCCGGGACTAGTGCAGATACGCAGTATTTT
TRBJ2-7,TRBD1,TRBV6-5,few,CASSYTRQGSYEQYF,TGTGCCAGCAGTTACACTAGACAGGGTTCATACGAGCAGTACTTC
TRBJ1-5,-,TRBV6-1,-,CASGTRGNQPQHF,TGTGCCAGCGGGACTAGGGGCAATCAGCCCCAGCATTTT
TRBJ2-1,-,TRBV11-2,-,CASSLGKGQKRYNEQFF,TGTGCCAGCAGCTTAGGCAAAGGACAGAAACGGTACAATGAGCAGTTCTTC
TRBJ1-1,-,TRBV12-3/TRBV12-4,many,CASSLMGNEAFF,TGTGCCAGCAGTTTAATGGGGAATGAAGCTTTCTTT
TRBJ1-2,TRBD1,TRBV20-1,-,CSARGGQGYTF,TGCAGTGCTAGAGGGGGACAGGGCTACACCTTC
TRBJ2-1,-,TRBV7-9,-,CASSSRTNYNEQFF,TGTGCCAGCAGCTCCCGGACCAATTACAATGAGCAGTTCTTC
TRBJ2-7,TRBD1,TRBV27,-,CASTLTGATYNEQYF,TGTGCCAGCACATTGACAGGGGCCACCTACAATGAGCAGTACTTC
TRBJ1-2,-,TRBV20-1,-,CRPQVDGYTF,TGCAGGCCGCAGGTAGATGGCTACACCTTC
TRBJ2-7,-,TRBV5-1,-,CASSLGDLGEQYF,TGCGCCAGCAGCTTGGGGGATTTAGGAGAGCAGTACTTC
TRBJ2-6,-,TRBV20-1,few,CSAQGVSGANVLTF,TGCAGTGCCCAAGGGGTCTCTGGGGCCAACGTCCTGACTTTC
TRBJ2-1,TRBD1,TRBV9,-,CTSATGINEQFF,TGTACCAGCGCGACAGGGATCAATGAGCAGTTCTTC
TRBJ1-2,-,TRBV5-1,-,CASSLRGLVGDNYGYTF,TGCGCCAGCAGCTTGAGGGGTTTGGTGGGGGACAACTATGGCTACACCTTC
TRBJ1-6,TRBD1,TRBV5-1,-,CASSIGQGTELGSPPHF,TGCGCCAGCAGCATCGGACAGGGGACCGAATTAGGGTCACCCCCCCACTTT
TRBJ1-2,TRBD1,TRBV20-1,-,CSARRQGGWGYTF,TGCAGTGCCCGCCGACAGGGCGGGTGGGGCTACACCTTC
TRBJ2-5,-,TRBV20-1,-,CSARDLTEQYF,TGCAGTGCTAGAGATCTCACTGAGCAGTACTTC
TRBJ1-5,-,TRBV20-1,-,CSASGPHRGNQPQHF,TGCAGTGCTAGCGGGCCACACAGGGGCAATCAGCCCCAGCATTTT
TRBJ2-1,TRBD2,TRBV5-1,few,CASSLLAGIGNEQFF,TGCGCCAGCAGCTTACTAGCGGGGATTGGGAATGAGCAGTTCTTC
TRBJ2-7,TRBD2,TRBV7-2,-,CASAAGVPHEQYF,TGTGCCAGCGCAGCGGGAGTTCCCCACGAGCAGTACTTC
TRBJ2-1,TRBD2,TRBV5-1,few,CASSERGLAGGSSYNEQFF,TGCGCCAGCAGCGAAAGAGGCCTAGCGGGAGGCAGCTCCTACAATGAGCAGTTCTTC
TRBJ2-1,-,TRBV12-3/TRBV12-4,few,CASRADSRGEQFF,TGTGCCAGCAGGGCGGACAGTCGAGGGGAGCAGTTCTTC
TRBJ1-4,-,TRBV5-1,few,CASSLDRSGEKLFF,TGCGCCAGCAGCCTCGACAGGAGCGGAGAAAAACTGTTTTTT
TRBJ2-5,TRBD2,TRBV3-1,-,CASNLAGNNEQYF,TGTGCCAGCAACCTAGCGGGAAACAATGAGCAGTACTTC
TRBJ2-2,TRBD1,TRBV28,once,CASSLPRDRGLSGELFF,TGTGCCAGCAGTTTACCGCGGGACAGGGGGCTTTCCGGGGAGCTGTTTTTT
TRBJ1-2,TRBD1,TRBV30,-,CAWQRDSPYGYTF,TGTGCCTGGCAACGGGACAGCCCCTATGGCTACACCTTC
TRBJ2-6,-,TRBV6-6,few,CASSPYTSGANVLTF,TGTGCCAGCTCCCCCTACACGTCCGGGGCCAACGTCCTGACTTTC
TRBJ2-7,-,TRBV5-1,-,CASSFGLLYRNNEQYF,TGCGCCAGCAGCTTCGGACTACTATATAGGAACAATGAGCAGTACTTC
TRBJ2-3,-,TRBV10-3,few,CAISVGGALTDTQYF,TGTGCCATCAGTGTAGGGGGGGCTCTCACAGATACGCAGTATTTT
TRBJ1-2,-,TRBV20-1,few,CSARGARYGYTF,TGCAGTGCTAGGGGGGCTCGGTATGGCTACACCTTC
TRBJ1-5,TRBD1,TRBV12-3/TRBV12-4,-,CASSGGQGGSNQPQHF,TGTGCCAGCAGTGGGGGACAGGGAGGAAGCAATCAGCCCCAGCATTTT
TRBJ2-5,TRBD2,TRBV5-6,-,CARSMTSGTRETQYF,TGTGCCAGAAGCATGACTAGCGGAACAAGAGAGACCCAGTACTTC
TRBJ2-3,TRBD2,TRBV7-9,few,CASSSRKTSGSTDTQYF,TGTGCCAGCAGCTCGCGGAAGACTAGCGGGAGTACAGATACGCAGTATTTT
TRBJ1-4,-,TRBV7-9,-,CASSFMGGVEKLFF,TGTGCCAGCAGCTTTATGGGGGGGGTAGAAAAACTGTTTTTT
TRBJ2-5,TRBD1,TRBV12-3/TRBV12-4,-,CASSMSGTGIETQYF,TGTGCCAGCAGTATGAGCGGGACAGGGATCGAGACCCAGTACTTC
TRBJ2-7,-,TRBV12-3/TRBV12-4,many,CASSLLRSYEQYF,TGTGCCAGCAGTCTCCTTAGGTCCTACGAGCAGTACTTC
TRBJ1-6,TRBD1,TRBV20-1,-,CSAKDGPGGSYNSPLHF,TGCAGTGCCAAAGATGGCCCAGGGGGCTCCTATAATTCACCCCTCCACTTT